The next 17 T cell receptor beta chains were all read from a single sample in a study of OX40 agonist ivuxolimab in advanced cancers. Produced via immunoSEQ multiplex PCR; TCRdb's table is partial and in-frame only. The top ten clones hold roughly 27% of a sample with approximately 22,000 clones, 84% of them seen once. The specimen comprised CD4+ or CD8+ T cells sorted from blood, sampled in a trial of the OX40 agonist ivuxolimab. The receptors derive from an adult with an advanced solid tumor such as melanoma, head and neck, liver or kidney cancer.

The V and J genes are TRBV27 and TRBJ2-1, with D perhaps matching TRBD2 (6 bases). The CDR3 totals 14 residues. Germline values: CDR1 MNHEY, CDR2 SMNVEV (reference sequence). Deletions cut 6 bases from V and 2 bases from J, with 11 bases between. CDR3 nucleotides: TGTGCCAGCAGCGTAGGAGGGCCCTACAATGAGCAGTTCTTC. Its translation is CASSVGGPYNEQFF.

The V and J genes are TRBV5-6 and TRBJ2-7; the match to TRBD2 covers 7 bases. The CDR3 is 14 residues long. The germline V gene encodes CDR1 SGHDT and CDR2 YYEEEE. V was clipped by 2 bases and J by 4 bases; unmatched bases: 6. The CDR3: CASSFLAEVYEQYF. The CDR3 DNA reads TGTGCCAGCAGCTTCCTAGCGGAGGTTTACGAGCAGTACTTC.

The chain joins TRBV4-1 to TRBJ2-7; unclear D gene. The CDR3 runs to 15 residues. Trimming left V 1 base short and J 5 bases short, with 15 bases between. Germline V gene sequence: CDR1 MGHRA, CDR2 YSYEKL. CDR3 region: CASSQVFSGDDEQYF. The DNA of the CDR3 is TGCGCCAGCAGCCAAGTATTTTCAGGAGACGACGAGCAGTACTTC.

The chain has TRBV30 and TRBJ1-5; D not certain. The germline CDR1 and CDR2 sequences are GTSNPN and SVGIG (reference sequence). This CDR3 comprises 15 residues. V dropped 0 bases and J dropped 1 base, with 10 bases sitting between them. This chain's CDR3 is CAWSVDTTSNQPQHF. The CDR3 DNA is TGTGCCTGGAGTGTAGACACCACCAGCAATCAGCCCCAGCATTTT. The full variable domain, its missing parts supplied by reference TRBV30 and TRBJ1-5, is SQTIHQWPATLVQPVGSPLSLECTVEGTSNPNLYWYRQAAGRGLQLLFYSVGIGQISSEVPQNLSASRPQDRQFILSSKKLLLSDSGFYLCAWSVDTTSNQPQHFGDGTRLSIL.

V gene TRBV7-9 combines with J gene TRBJ2-5, with TRBD2 as a possible D gene (6 bases). Trimming removed 4 bases from V and 0 bases from J, with 18 bases in between. This CDR3 comprises 17 residues. Germline CDR1 reads SEHNR; CDR2 reads FQNEAQ (reference sequence). The CDR3 region is CASSSSRIAEYQETQYF. DNA for the CDR3: TGTGCCAGCAGCTCCTCACGTATAGCGGAATACCAAGAGACCCAGTACTTC.

This chain connects TRBV4-1 to TRBJ2-5, with 13 bases that match TRBD2. V lost 3 bases and J lost 2; bases outside the gene matches: 6. CDR1 MGHRA and CDR2 YSYEKL come from the germline V gene. The CDR3 consists of 17 residues. Here the CDR3 DNA reads TGCGCCAGCAGCCAGGGACTAGCGGGAACGGCGCAAGAGACCCAGTACTTC. This codes for CASSQGLAGTAQETQYF.

This chain uses TRBV6-6 with TRBJ2-1; D may be TRBD1 (5 bases). The CDR3 is 16 residues long. CDR1 MNHNY and CDR2 SVGAGI come from the germline V gene (reference sequence). V was clipped by 5 bases and J by 4 bases, with 18 bases between them. The CDR3 DNA reads as TGTGCCAGCAGTAGCATCCTAGGGGTCCGGTACAATGAGCAGTTCTTC. The encoded protein is CASSSILGVRYNEQFF.

The chain combines TRBV7-9 with TRBJ2-5, with 11 bases matching TRBD2. This CDR3 spans 18 amino acids. CDR1 SEHNR and CDR2 FQNEAQ come from the germline V gene (reference sequence). Trimming removed 4 bases from V and 5 bases from J; junction bases left unmatched: 15. CDR3 amino acids: CASSSIAGHIAGGETQYF. Written as DNA, the CDR3 is TGTGCCAGCAGCTCCATAGCGGGACATATAGCGGGAGGGGAGACCCAGTACTTC.

The rearrangement uses TRBV27 and TRBJ2-5, with D perhaps TRBD2 (5 bases). TRBJ2-7 explains the end of the DNA better; the J call may be wrong. The germline V gene encodes CDR1 MNHEY and CDR2 SMNVEV (reference sequence). The CDR3 is 14 amino acids. The CDR3: CASSLGGRLDEQYF. The CDR3 nucleotides are TGTGCCAGCAGTTTAGGAGGTCGGTTGGACGAGCAGTACTTC.

The chain joins TRBV27 to TRBJ2-7; D is undetermined. The germline gives CDR1 MNHEY, CDR2 SMNVEV (reference sequence). CDR3 length equals 15 residues. Deletions cut 2 bases from V and 0 bases from J, with 11 bases between. The CDR3 sequence is CASSLLGSYSYEQYF. The CDR3 DNA follows: TGTGCCAGCAGTTTACTGGGTTCCTACTCCTACGAGCAGTACTTC.

This rearrangement joins TRBV6-1 to TRBJ1-4; D remains unclear. CDR3 length: 16 amino acids. The V gene's germline CDR1 is MNHNS and CDR2 SASEGT. The ends were cut back, 0 bases at V and 0 bases at J, with 8 bases in the middle. CDR3 nucleotides: TGTGCCAGCAGTGAAGCGCTTGCAGCAACTAATGAAAAACTGTTTTTT. Translating it yields CASSEALAATNEKLFF.

J is TRBJ1-5 and V is TRBV28; 7 bases map to TRBD1. This CDR3 has 17 residues. The ends lost 4 bases at V and 13 bases at J; junction bases unmatched: 22. Per the germline V gene, CDR1 is MDHEN and CDR2 is SYDVKM. CDR3 in DNA: TGTGCCAGCAGTTCTTTCTTGGGGGGGACAGCCCATACTACACAGCATTTT. The encoded protein is CASSSFLGGTAHTTQHF.

The chain combines TRBV28 with TRBJ2-7; tentatively, D is TRBD1 or TRBD2 (5 bases each). V shed 6 bases and J shed 2 bases, with 14 bases lying between them. The CDR3 runs 14 residues. Germline assignment: CDR1 MDHEN and CDR2 SYDVKM. CDR3 sequence: CASRTGTPTYEQYF. The CDR3 coding sequence is TGTGCCAGCAGGACCGGGACCCCCACCTACGAGCAGTACTTC. The variable domain in full, completed from reference TRBV28 and TRBJ2-7, reads DVKVTQSSRYLVKRTGEKVFLECVQDMDHENMFWYRQDPGLGLRLIYFSYDVKMKEKGDIPEGYSVSREKKERFSLILESASTNQTSMYLCASRTGTPTYEQYFGPGTRLTVT.

The gene calls are TRBV7-8 and TRBJ2-5, with 15 bases identical to TRBD2. The end of the DNA is better explained by TRBJ2-7, so the J call may be wrong. The germline V gene encodes CDR1 SGHVS and CDR2 FQNEAQ. The length of the CDR3 is 18 residues. CDR3 sequence (DNA): TGTGCCAGCAGCACACCGGGACTAGCGGGAGGAGGAGACTACGAGCAGTACTTC. Its translation: CASSTPGLAGGGDYEQYF.

The count of this clone is one. The chain uses TRBV7-9 and TRBJ2-7; 8 bases align to TRBD1. The CDR3 runs 15 residues. Trimming removed 5 bases from V and 6 bases from J; junction bases left unmatched: 12. In germline, CDR1 is SEHNR, CDR2 FQNEAQ (reference sequence). The CDR3 DNA is TGTGCCAGCAGCCCTAACCTACAGGGGGTGGTCGAGCAGTACTTC. Protein sequence: CASSPNLQGVVEQYF.

The chain carries TRBV9 and TRBJ1-1; no reliable D call. The germline CDR1 and CDR2 sequences are SGDLS and YYNGEE. The CDR3 has 14 residues. The germline V and J ends were trimmed by 2 bases and 5 bases, with 13 bases remaining between them. The DNA for the CDR3 is TGTGCCAGCAGCGTCACTAGGACGGGAACTGAAGCTTTCTTT. This codes for CASSVTRTGTEAFF.

For this clone: At one end the junction does not follow the germline gene, possibly because of a read error. The CDR3 loop reads CASSLEEQTEAFF. The CDR3 bases are TGTGCTAGCAGCTTAGAAGAGCAGACTGAAGCTTTCTTT. V usage is TRBV7-7 and J usage is TRBJ1-1; D is unresolved. CDR3 length: 13 residues. Germline V CDR1 and CDR2: SSHAT, FNYEAQ (reference sequence).